This T cell receptor (beta chain) came from a study of early T cells in non-severe SARS-CoV-2 infection. About the research overall: Bulk RNA isolated from unsorted whole blood underwent sequencing; chains were not paired. Study-level findings and limits: Missing private and CD4 specificities, VDJdb matching favored anti-spike CD8 responses.

Unique molecular identifiers (one per individual cDNA molecule) were attached. TCRdb used MiXCR to reprocess the 5' RACE reads, holding one entry per CDR3 protein. The sample yields some 40,000 distinct CDR3 sequences, 4.7% seen once. The CDR3 contains 15 residues. The V gene's germline CDR1 is SGHAT and CDR2 FQNNGV. With 3 bases removed from V and 1 base from J, the gap between germline ends came to 13 bases. This clonotype was counted many times. No antigen is known for it. The specimen was whole blood. The chain employs TRBV11-2 and TRBJ2-7; D is ambiguous. This sequence originates from an adult who was a healthcare worker with PCR-confirmed SARS-CoV-2 infection or an uninfected control (not recorded which). As DNA, the CDR3 is TGTGCCAGCAGCTTGGTTTACGCGAGGTCCTACGAGCAGTACTTC. Its translation: CASSLVYARSYEQYF.